Listed below are T cell receptor beta chains from one sample, sequenced in a study of T cells in Graves' hyperthyroidism and ophthalmopathy. TCRdb re-called the multiplex PCR reads with MiXCR, one entry per CDR3 protein. The table has around 700,000 distinct CDR3 sequences, around a sixth seen once; the top ten hold over 15%. The material sequenced was blood. These receptors came from a woman in her 50s with Graves' hyperthyroidism that later progressed to Graves' ophthalmopathy. CDR3s include the opening cysteine and the closing phenylalanine or tryptophan. The D gene is left open where the match is weak. Clone size is shown for a subset of rows, as once, few, many or a class of expanded clone.

J gene: TRBJ2-5
D gene: -
clone size: few
V gene: TRBV10-3
CDR3 DNA: TGTGCCATCCGGGACGTGACCCAAGAGACCCAGTACTTC
CDR3 protein: CAIRDVTQETQYF

J gene: TRBJ1-4
D gene: TRBD1
clone size: -
V gene: TRBV19
CDR3 DNA: TGTGCCAGTAGGGACAGGGTGGACGAAAAACTGTTTTTT
CDR3 protein: CASRDRVDEKLFF

J gene: TRBJ1-6
D gene: TRBD1
clone size: few
V gene: TRBV19
CDR3 DNA: TGTGCCAGTAGTTATGGACAGGGTGCCAATTCACCCCTCCACTTT
CDR3 protein: CASSYGQGANSPLHF

J gene: TRBJ2-3
D gene: TRBD1
clone size: many
V gene: TRBV12-3/TRBV12-4
CDR3 DNA: TGTGCCAGCAGTTTAGCGGGACAGGGGGCCCGTCAGGATACGCAGTATTTT
CDR3 protein: CASSLAGQGARQDTQYF

J gene: TRBJ1-2
D gene: -
clone size: many
V gene: TRBV30
CDR3 DNA: TGTGCCTGGAGCCCGGGACTGACGTCTTACGGCTACACCTTC
CDR3 protein: CAWSPGLTSYGYTF

J gene: TRBJ2-1
D gene: -
clone size: many
V gene: TRBV12-3/TRBV12-4
CDR3 DNA: TGTGCCAGCTTGGGGGGTCAGTCCTACAATGAGCAGTTCTTC
CDR3 protein: CASLGGQSYNEQFF

J gene: TRBJ1-1
D gene: -
clone size: -
V gene: TRBV19
CDR3 DNA: TGTGCCAGTAGTTCCCGGCAGGGGAGGAACACTGAAGCTTTCTTT
CDR3 protein: CASSSRQGRNTEAFF

J gene: TRBJ2-2
D gene: -
clone size: -
V gene: TRBV14
CDR3 DNA: TGTGCCAGCAGCCAAGATTACACGGGCCGCACCGGGGAGCTGTTTTTT
CDR3 protein: CASSQDYTGRTGELFF

J gene: TRBJ1-5
D gene: -
clone size: few
V gene: TRBV19
CDR3 DNA: TGTGCCAGTAGTCTCCGGGACATCACTCATCAGCCCCAGCATTTT
CDR3 protein: CASSLRDITHQPQHF

J gene: TRBJ1-4
D gene: TRBD1
clone size: once
V gene: TRBV12-3/TRBV12-4
CDR3 DNA: TGTGCCAGCACCGTGGGACAGGCAACTAATGAAAAACTGTTTTTT
CDR3 protein: CASTVGQATNEKLFF

J gene: TRBJ2-2
D gene: TRBD1
clone size: few
V gene: TRBV27
CDR3 DNA: TGTGCCAGCAGTCGAGGACAGGGCCCTAACACCGGGGAGCTGTTTTTT
CDR3 protein: CASSRGQGPNTGELFF

J gene: TRBJ1-1
D gene: -
clone size: -
V gene: TRBV7-9
CDR3 DNA: TGTGCCAGCAGCTTACCCGCCCAAGATATTACTGAAGCTTTCTTT
CDR3 protein: CASSLPAQDITEAFF

J gene: TRBJ1-2
D gene: -
clone size: few
V gene: TRBV18
CDR3 DNA: TGTGCCAGCTCACCGGACGTCTATAATGGAGGCTACACCTTC
CDR3 protein: CASSPDVYNGGYTF

J gene: TRBJ1-1
D gene: -
clone size: -
V gene: TRBV11-2
CDR3 DNA: TGTGCCAGCAGCTTAGCATTGGAGGTAAGGACTGAAGCTTTCTTT
CDR3 protein: CASSLALEVRTEAFF

J gene: TRBJ2-5
D gene: TRBD1
clone size: many
V gene: TRBV10-2
CDR3 DNA: TGCGCCAGCAGCCCAGACAGGGAACAAGAGACCCAGTACTTC
CDR3 protein: CASSPDREQETQYF

J gene: TRBJ2-7
D gene: TRBD1
clone size: few
V gene: TRBV27
CDR3 DNA: TGTGCCAGCAGTGCGGACAGGGGACACGAGCAGTACTTC
CDR3 protein: CASSADRGHEQYF

J gene: TRBJ1-2
D gene: -
clone size: many
V gene: TRBV18
CDR3 DNA: TGTGCCAGCTCACCATCCGGGGCCAGAAACTATGGCTACACCTTC
CDR3 protein: CASSPSGARNYGYTF

J gene: TRBJ2-7
D gene: -
clone size: few
V gene: TRBV20-1
CDR3 DNA: TGCAGTGCTAGTCCGGGGGAAGAGCAGTACTTC
CDR3 protein: CSASPGEEQYF

J gene: TRBJ1-3
D gene: -
clone size: few
V gene: TRBV5-6
CDR3 DNA: TGTGCCAGCAGCTTCTTCACACGGTCATCTGGAAACACCATATATTTT
CDR3 protein: CASSFFTRSSGNTIYF

J gene: TRBJ2-7
D gene: TRBD2
clone size: many
V gene: TRBV7-9
CDR3 DNA: TGTGCCAGCAGCCCTACTAGCGGTCTCGATTCCTACGAGCAGTACTTC
CDR3 protein: CASSPTSGLDSYEQYF

J gene: TRBJ2-7
D gene: TRBD2
clone size: few
V gene: TRBV5-1
CDR3 DNA: TGCGCCAGCAGCCCGGGGGGAACCTACGAGCAGTACTTC
CDR3 protein: CASSPGGTYEQYF

J gene: TRBJ2-7
D gene: -
clone size: many
V gene: TRBV3-1
CDR3 DNA: TGTGCCAGCAGCCAAGTTTCCCGGGAGCAGTACTTC
CDR3 protein: CASSQVSREQYF

J gene: TRBJ1-2
D gene: -
clone size: -
V gene: TRBV4-2
CDR3 DNA: TGTGCCAGCAGCCAAGGGCAGGGGAACAGCTATGGCTACACCTTC
CDR3 protein: CASSQGQGNSYGYTF

J gene: TRBJ1-2
D gene: -
clone size: many
V gene: TRBV10-3
CDR3 DNA: TGTGCCATCAGTGAGTCGGGGCAGGATGTCTATGGCTACACCTTC
CDR3 protein: CAISESGQDVYGYTF

J gene: TRBJ1-5
D gene: -
clone size: -
V gene: TRBV20-1
CDR3 DNA: TGCAGTGCTAGTGAAGTCCTTAGCAATCAGCCCCAGCATTTT
CDR3 protein: CSASEVLSNQPQHF

J gene: TRBJ2-1
D gene: TRBD1
clone size: -
V gene: TRBV11-2
CDR3 DNA: TGTGCCAGCAGCTTGGGACAGGTCAATGAGCAGTTCTTC
CDR3 protein: CASSLGQVNEQFF

J gene: TRBJ1-1
D gene: -
clone size: -
V gene: TRBV6-4
CDR3 DNA: TGTGCCAGCAGGCGAAAGAACGGGGTGCGGATGAACACTGAAGCTTTCTTT
CDR3 protein: CASRRKNGVRMNTEAFF

J gene: TRBJ2-5
D gene: TRBD1
clone size: many
V gene: TRBV20-1
CDR3 DNA: TGCAGTGCTAGAAGGGGGCTGGAGACCCAGTACTTC
CDR3 protein: CSARRGLETQYF

J gene: TRBJ1-1
D gene: -
clone size: few
V gene: TRBV19
CDR3 DNA: TGTGCCAGTAGTATCCTCGCTGGAGCTGAAGCTTTCTTT
CDR3 protein: CASSILAGAEAFF

J gene: TRBJ2-7
D gene: -
clone size: many
V gene: TRBV2
CDR3 DNA: TGTGCCAGCAGGACCTACCCGACGTATAGCTCCTACGAGCAGTACTTC
CDR3 protein: CASRTYPTYSSYEQYF

J gene: TRBJ1-4
D gene: -
clone size: many
V gene: TRBV30
CDR3 DNA: TGTGCCTGGAGACGGGACATCAAGGCGGGGGATGAAAAACTGTTTTTT
CDR3 protein: CAWRRDIKAGDEKLFF

J gene: TRBJ1-1
D gene: TRBD1
clone size: many
V gene: TRBV20-1
CDR3 DNA: TGCAGTGCTACCCTACCGGGACAGGGGGCGTGGACTGAAGCTTTCTTT
CDR3 protein: CSATLPGQGAWTEAFF

J gene: TRBJ1-4
D gene: -
clone size: -
V gene: TRBV5-4
CDR3 DNA: TGTGCCAGCAGCGACGACTTGGGGGAAAAACTGTTTTTT
CDR3 protein: CASSDDLGEKLFF

J gene: TRBJ2-7
D gene: TRBD2
clone size: -
V gene: TRBV20-1
CDR3 DNA: TGCAGTGCTAACGGACTAGCGGGGGGCTACGAGCAGTACTTC
CDR3 protein: CSANGLAGGYEQYF

J gene: TRBJ2-7
D gene: TRBD1
clone size: -
V gene: TRBV20-1
CDR3 DNA: TGCAGTGCCCGTGGACAGGGGGTAGGCGAGCAGTACTTC
CDR3 protein: CSARGQGVGEQYF

J gene: TRBJ2-3
D gene: -
clone size: many
V gene: TRBV11-2
CDR3 DNA: TGTGCCAGCACCCTCGGTAGGGTCCTTGATACGCAGTATTTT
CDR3 protein: CASTLGRVLDTQYF

J gene: TRBJ2-3
D gene: TRBD2
clone size: many
V gene: TRBV20-1
CDR3 DNA: TGCAGTGCGAGCAGCGGGGGGGCACCTAGCACAGATACGCAGTATTTT
CDR3 protein: CSASSGGAPSTDTQYF

J gene: TRBJ1-5
D gene: TRBD1
clone size: -
V gene: TRBV5-1
CDR3 DNA: TGCGCCAGCAGCGGCGCAACAGGGGGGGGAAATCAGCCCCAGCATTTT
CDR3 protein: CASSGATGGGNQPQHF

J gene: TRBJ2-3
D gene: TRBD2
clone size: many
V gene: TRBV5-1
CDR3 DNA: TGCGCCAGCAGCTGGGTACGACTAGCGGGGCGCACAGATACGCAGTATTTT
CDR3 protein: CASSWVRLAGRTDTQYF

J gene: TRBJ2-6
D gene: TRBD2
clone size: -
V gene: TRBV20-1
CDR3 DNA: TGCAGTGCTAGCCCGGGACTAGGCTCTGGGGCCAACGTCCTGACTTTC
CDR3 protein: CSASPGLGSGANVLTF

J gene: TRBJ1-1
D gene: -
clone size: few
V gene: TRBV20-1
CDR3 DNA: TGCAGTGCTAGATCTGCGTTGAACACTGAAGCTTTCTTT
CDR3 protein: CSARSALNTEAFF

J gene: TRBJ1-2
D gene: -
clone size: -
V gene: TRBV25-1
CDR3 DNA: TGTGCCAGCAGTGAAGAGTACTACACCTTC
CDR3 protein: CASSEEYYTF

J gene: TRBJ2-5
D gene: TRBD2
clone size: -
V gene: TRBV7-9
CDR3 DNA: TGTGCCAGCAGCCTCCAGCGGGGGGGCTTAGAGACCCAGTACTTC
CDR3 protein: CASSLQRGGLETQYF

J gene: TRBJ2-7
D gene: TRBD1
clone size: many
V gene: TRBV7-2
CDR3 DNA: TGTGCCAGCAGCTTAGCGGGGACAGGGATGATCTCCTACGAGCAGTACTTC
CDR3 protein: CASSLAGTGMISYEQYF

J gene: TRBJ1-5
D gene: TRBD1
clone size: -
V gene: TRBV11-1
CDR3 DNA: TGTGCCAGCATCCCGGACAGGGGAGTACAGCCCCAGCATTTT
CDR3 protein: CASIPDRGVQPQHF

J gene: TRBJ2-7
D gene: TRBD2
clone size: -
V gene: TRBV5-6
CDR3 DNA: TGTGCCAGCAGCCGCGGGAGGGAGCTCTATACCTACGAGCAGTACTTC
CDR3 protein: CASSRGRELYTYEQYF

J gene: TRBJ1-2
D gene: -
clone size: many
V gene: TRBV29-1
CDR3 DNA: TGCAGCGTTGATAGGGCCGGCACTAACTATGGCTACACCTTC
CDR3 protein: CSVDRAGTNYGYTF